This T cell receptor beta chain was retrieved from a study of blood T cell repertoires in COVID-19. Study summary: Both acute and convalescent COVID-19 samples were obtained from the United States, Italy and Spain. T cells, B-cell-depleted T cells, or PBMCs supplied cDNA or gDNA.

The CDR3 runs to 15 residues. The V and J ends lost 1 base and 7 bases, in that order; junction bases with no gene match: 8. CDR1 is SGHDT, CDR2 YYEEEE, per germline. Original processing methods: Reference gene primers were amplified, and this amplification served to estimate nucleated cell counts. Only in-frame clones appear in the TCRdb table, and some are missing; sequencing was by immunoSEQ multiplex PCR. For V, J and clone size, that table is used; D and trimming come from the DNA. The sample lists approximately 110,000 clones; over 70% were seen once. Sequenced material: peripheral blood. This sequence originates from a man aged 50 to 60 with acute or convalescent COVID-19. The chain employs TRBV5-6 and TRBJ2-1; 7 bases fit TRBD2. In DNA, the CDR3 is TGTGCCAGCAGCTTGACTGGCGGGGGTGGGAATGAGCAGTTCTTC. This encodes CASSLTGGGGNEQFF.